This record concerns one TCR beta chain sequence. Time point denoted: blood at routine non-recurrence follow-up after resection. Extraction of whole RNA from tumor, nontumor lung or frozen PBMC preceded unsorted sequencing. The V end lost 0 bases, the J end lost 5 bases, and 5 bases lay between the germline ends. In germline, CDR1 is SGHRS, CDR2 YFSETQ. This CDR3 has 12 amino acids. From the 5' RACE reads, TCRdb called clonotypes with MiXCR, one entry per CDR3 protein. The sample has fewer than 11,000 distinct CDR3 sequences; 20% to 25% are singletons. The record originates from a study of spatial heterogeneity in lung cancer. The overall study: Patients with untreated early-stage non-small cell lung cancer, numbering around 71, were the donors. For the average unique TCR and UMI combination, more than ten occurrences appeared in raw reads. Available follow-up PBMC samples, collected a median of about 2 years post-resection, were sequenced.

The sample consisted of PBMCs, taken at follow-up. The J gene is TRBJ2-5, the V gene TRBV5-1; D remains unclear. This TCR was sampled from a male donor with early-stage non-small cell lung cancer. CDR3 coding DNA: TGCGCCAGCAGCTTGGACGGGGAGACCCAGTACTTC. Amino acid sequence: CASSLDGETQYF.